This entry lists 26 T cell receptor beta chains sequenced from one sample in a study of T-cell memory formation after mild COVID-19. Via MiXCR, TCRdb re-called the 5' RACE reads, giving one row per CDR3 protein. Of more than 300,000 distinct CDR3 sequences listed, roughly 13% are singletons. Sequenced material: PBMCs or a T cell subset sorted from them (not recorded which). The receptor set was obtained from a man between 18 and 29 years old who had mild COVID-19 (a few samples of this study predate the infection). Cell type and time point are not known.

This clonotype has more than one count but fewer than ten. The chain joins TRBV20-1 to TRBJ2-7; tentatively, D is TRBD2 (5 bases). This CDR3 has 13 amino acids. Germline CDR1 and CDR2: DFQATT and SNEGSKA (reference sequence). Trimming removed 3 bases at V and 7 bases at J, with 16 bases between. The CDR3 DNA is TGCAGTGCTAGTTCGGGATTATTAGTAGAGCAGTACTTC. It encodes CSASSGLLVEQYF.

The chain combines TRBV12-3 or TRBV12-4 with TRBJ2-7; D call uncertain. The CDR3 has 14 amino acids. V lost 7 bases, J lost 7 bases, and 20 bases lay in between. The CDR3 here is CASNIPPGPREQYF. Here the CDR3 DNA reads TGTGCCAGCAATATCCCTCCGGGCCCTCGGGAGCAGTACTTC.

This clonotype was picked up a small number of times. V is TRBV28 and J is TRBJ1-2; possible D gene TRBD1, 5 bases. Trimming removed 8 bases at V and 4 bases at J, with 14 bases between. This CDR3 has 13 residues. CDR1 and CDR2 (germline): MDHEN, SYDVKM. This chain's CDR3 is CASVKQERYGYTF. The CDR3 DNA sequence: TGTGCCAGCGTCAAACAGGAACGCTATGGCTACACCTTC.

This clonotype has only a few counts. The chain couples TRBV5-1 to TRBJ2-2; D call uncertain. The V end lost 2 bases, the J end lost 0 bases, and 5 bases lay between the germline ends. Germline V gene sequence: CDR1 SGHRS, CDR2 YFSETQ. The length of the CDR3 is 14 residues. CDR3 nucleotides: TGCGCCAGCAGCTTCCGGGCGAACACCGGGGAGCTGTTTTTT. It encodes CASSFRANTGELFF.

This clonotype was counted a few times. The chain links TRBV5-1 to TRBJ2-7; TRBD1 or TRBD2 may be the D gene (5 bases each). Germline V gene lookup returns CDR1 SGHRS and CDR2 YFSETQ. With 2 bases removed from V and 2 bases from J, the gap between germline ends came to 11 bases. The CDR3 spans 14 residues. The CDR3 sequence: CASSFGTAAYEQYF. In nucleotides, the CDR3 is TGCGCCAGCAGCTTCGGGACGGCTGCCTACGAGCAGTACTTC.

This chain connects TRBV11-2 to TRBJ2-7; D perhaps matches TRBD1 (6 bases). Germline CDR1 and CDR2: SGHAT and FQNNGV. V lost 5 bases to trimming and J lost 4 bases, with 15 bases between them. This CDR3 is 14 amino acids long. The CDR3 here is CASSPLRGRYEQYF. The DNA for the CDR3 is TGTGCCAGCAGCCCTCTCAGGGGCCGGTACGAGCAGTACTTC.

This clonotype was counted ten times or more. The chain carries TRBV15 and TRBJ2-7; D gene unclear. CDR3 size: 12 residues. V was cut by 0 bases and J by 6 bases, with 6 bases left in between. CDR1 is LNHNV, CDR2 YYDKDF, per germline (reference sequence). For the CDR3, the DNA is TGTGCCACCAGCAGAGATTTAGGCGAGCAGTACTTC. Translated, it gives CATSRDLGEQYF. The whole variable domain, remainder taken from reference TRBV15 and TRBJ2-7, is DAMVIQNPRYQVTQFGKPVTLSCSQTLNHNVMYWYQQKSSQAPKLLFHYYDKDFNNEADTPDNFQSRRPNTSFCFLDIRSPGLGDTAMYLCATSRDLGEQYFGPGTRLTVT.

This clonotype was recorded many times. The CDR3 reads CASSQEWASGGTDTQYF. CDR3 bases: TGCGCCAGCAGCCAAGAATGGGCTAGCGGGGGCACAGATACGCAGTATTTT. The chain uses TRBV4-1 and TRBJ2-3; TRBD2 matches at 9 bases. CDR1 and CDR2 (germline): MGHRA, YSYEKL. V trimming: 0 bases; J trimming: 1 base; junction bases outside the gene matches: 5. The CDR3 has 17 amino acids.

V usage is TRBV7-9 and J usage is TRBJ2-2; either TRBD1 or TRBD2 may fit D (5 bases each). The CDR3 has 16 residues. The V and J ends lost 5 bases and 4 bases respectively, with 17 bases between them. Germline CDR1 reads SEHNR; CDR2 reads FQNEAQ (reference sequence). The CDR3 nucleotides are TGTGCCAGCAGCCCCATCCGGGGCCTGAGCACCGGGGAGCTGTTTTTT. As protein: CASSPIRGLSTGELFF.

The gene calls are TRBV7-3 and TRBJ1-2, with a weak D call TRBD1 (6 bases). The V end lost 9 bases, the J end lost 0 bases, and 23 bases lay between the germline ends. Germline V gene data show CDR1 as SGHTA and CDR2 as FQGTGA. This CDR3 is 17 amino acids long. For the CDR3, the DNA is TGTGCCAGAAGCCAACAGGGTCCACAGTTAGCTAACTATGGCTACACCTTC. Translation: CARSQQGPQLANYGYTF.

This clonotype was detected ten times or more. The V and J genes are TRBV7-9 and TRBJ2-2; 7 bases are shared with TRBD1. This CDR3 contains 15 residues. CDR1 is SEHNR and CDR2 is FQNEAQ in the germline V gene (reference sequence). V lost 6 bases, J lost 0 bases, and 4 bases stayed unmatched. The CDR3 is CASSPGTANTGELFF. CDR3 bases: TGTGCCAGCAGTCCCGGGACAGCGAACACCGGGGAGCTGTTTTTT.

The rearrangement uses TRBV7-2 and TRBJ2-5; TRBD1 matches 10 bases. CDR1 SGHTA and CDR2 FQGNSA come from the germline V gene. CDR3 length: 15 residues. J was trimmed by 4 bases and V by 4 bases; bases with no gene match: 6. For the CDR3, the DNA is TGTGCCAGCAGCTCGTGGGACAGGGGTATAGAGACCCAGTACTTC. It yields the protein CASSSWDRGIETQYF.

The chain links TRBV7-6 to TRBJ2-7; a weak D match, TRBD2 (6 bases). This CDR3 spans 16 amino acids. V lost 1 base to trimming and J lost 7 bases, with 20 bases between them. Per germline, CDR1 SGHVS and CDR2 FNYEAQ. CDR3 loop: CASSLGVGGAEGEQYF. The CDR3 DNA reads as TGTGCCAGCAGCTTAGGGGTTGGCGGGGCCGAAGGGGAGCAGTACTTC.

This clonotype was recorded at least ten times. The rearrangement links TRBV5-1 to TRBJ1-2; TRBD1 might be the D (5 bases). The CDR3 is made up of 12 amino acids. The V and J ends lost 7 bases and 6 bases respectively, with 13 bases between them. CDR1 and CDR2 from the germline V gene are SGHRS and YFSETQ. For the CDR3, the DNA is TGCGCCAGCTCGAGGACACCTGATGGCTACACCTTC. This sequence encodes CASSRTPDGYTF.

The J gene is TRBJ2-2, the V gene TRBV7-9; D is possibly TRBD1 (5 bases). There are 14 residues in the CDR3. Trimming shortened V by 6 bases and J by 0 bases, and 8 bases separated the two germline ends. Germline loops: CDR1 SEHNR, CDR2 FQNEAQ (reference sequence). CDR3 coding DNA: TGTGCCAGCAGATTCAGGGCGAACACCGGGGAGCTGTTTTTT. Its protein is CASRFRANTGELFF.

This clonotype came up a few times. V is TRBV24-1 and J is TRBJ1-4; 8 bases are a match to TRBD1. V was pared by 9 bases and J by 6 bases, with 8 bases of the junction left unmatched. Germline V CDR1 and CDR2: KGHDR, SFDVKD. This CDR3 is 14 amino acids long. CDR3 sequence reads: CATQGAGGDEKLFF. DNA for the CDR3: TGTGCCACCCAGGGGGCAGGGGGCGATGAAAAACTGTTTTTT.

In nucleotides, the CDR3 is TGTGCCAGCAGCATTACTAGCGGGGCGCTGGGAGAGCAGTACTTC. Translation: CASSITSGALGEQYF. V is TRBV7-6 and J is TRBJ2-7; TRBD2 aligns across 10 bases. The germline gives CDR1 SGHVS, CDR2 FNYEAQ. The CDR3 runs 15 residues. Trimming cost V 5 bases and J 7 bases; bases outside gene matches: 11.

V usage is TRBV7-2 and J usage is TRBJ2-3; D tentatively fits TRBD1 or TRBD2 (6 bases each). Looked up from germline, CDR1 is SGHTA and CDR2 is FQGNSA. V was shortened by 1 base and J by 12 bases, with 20 bases between the two germline ends. The CDR3 is 15 residues long. The CDR3 nucleotides are TGTGCCAGCAGCTTAGGAGGGGGGACAAACCCGCCCCAGTATTTT. Its translation: CASSLGGGTNPPQYF.

This clonotype was detected many times. This rearrangement joins TRBV2 to TRBJ2-1; D perhaps matches TRBD1 (6 bases). Trimming took off 6 bases at V and 9 bases at J, with 12 bases between the two ends. CDR3 size: 12 residues. CDR1 and CDR2 (germline): SNHLY, FYNNEI. CDR3 nucleotides: TGTGCCAGCAGGGACACAGGGACTGAGCAGTTCTTC. Amino acid sequence: CASRDTGTEQFF.

This sequence joins TRBV7-2 and TRBJ2-3; 9 bases match TRBD2. The length of the CDR3 is 16 residues. V dropped 2 bases and J dropped 1; count of bases not matched to a gene: 4. Germline V gene sequence: CDR1 SGHTA, CDR2 FQGNSA. The CDR3 DNA follows: TGTGCCAGCAGCTTACAGTCTAGCGGGGGCACAGATACGCAGTATTTT. Translation gives CASSLQSSGGTDTQYF.

This clonotype was detected ten times or more. The chain carries TRBV5-1 and TRBJ2-5; 11 nucleotides match TRBD2. Germline loops: CDR1 SGHRS, CDR2 YFSETQ. V shed 5 bases and J 6 bases; nucleotides not matched to a gene: 6. The CDR3 loop spans 14 amino acids. CDR3 sequence: CASRTGLAGQTQYF. DNA for the CDR3: TGCGCCAGCAGGACCGGACTAGCGGGCCAGACCCAGTACTTC.

This clonotype was recorded a few times. The chain has TRBV6-2 or TRBV6-3 and TRBJ1-5, with D perhaps TRBD1 (5 bases). With 11 bases removed from V and 2 bases from J, the gap between germline ends came to 10 bases. This CDR3 is built from 12 residues. CDR1 is MNHEY, CDR2 SVGEGT, per germline. Here the CDR3 reads CAGGGGNQPQHF. The CDR3 nucleotides read TGTGCCGGAGGAGGGGGCAATCAGCCCCAGCATTTT.

The V and J genes are TRBV5-6 and TRBJ2-3, with no clear D. This CDR3 has 13 amino acids. Per germline, CDR1 SGHDT and CDR2 YYEEEE. The V end lost 3 bases, the J end lost 4 bases, and 9 bases lay between the germline ends. The CDR3 loop is CASSSSWADTQYF. The CDR3 DNA reads as TGTGCCAGCAGCTCGTCGTGGGCAGATACGCAGTATTTT.

This clonotype was counted a few times. The CDR3 nucleotides are TGTGCCAGCAGCTTCGGAGCGGGGGACACAGATACGCAGTATTTT. Encoded protein: CASSFGAGDTDTQYF. This chain links TRBV7-2 with TRBJ2-3, with 8 bases aligning to TRBD2. CDR3 size: 15 residues. V gave up 3 bases and J gave up 2 bases; unmatched junction bases: 4. Germline V gene sequence: CDR1 SGHTA, CDR2 FQGNSA.

This clonotype was detected ten times or more. J is TRBJ2-5 and V is TRBV6-6; TRBD2 matches at 8 bases. This CDR3 region has 14 residues. Germline loops: CDR1 MNHNY, CDR2 SVGAGI (reference sequence). V shed 4 bases, J shed 4 bases, and the junction held 5 bases outside the gene matches. The CDR3 DNA sequence: TGTGCCAGCAGTTTCTCCGGGGGGGCAGAGACCCAGTACTTC. Amino acids: CASSFSGGAETQYF.

This chain joins TRBV15 and TRBJ2-5; the D gene is possibly TRBD2 (6 bases). CDR1 LNHNV and CDR2 YYDKDF come from the germline V gene (reference sequence). The CDR3 extends over 13 amino acids. Trimming left V 3 bases short and J 2 bases short, with 7 bases between. In nucleotides, the CDR3 is TGTGCCACCAGCAGGGGACTTCAAGAGACCCAGTACTTC. Residues: CATSRGLQETQYF.